This T cell receptor (beta chain) derives from a study of shared T cell receptors in the human thymus. The CDR3 runs to 14 residues. Germline assignment: CDR1 ENHRY and CDR2 SYGVKD. Germline trimming cut 8 bases from V and 9 bases from J; bases unmatched to any gene: 13. This clone appeared a single time. The protocol was immunoSEQ multiplex PCR, while the TCRdb copy is restricted to in-frame clones and leaves out a portion. In the table there are 500,000 to 750,000 clones, around 87% of which are singletons. These sequences were also reported in another study, on human thymus T cells. That source reports: Donation was from healthy Finnish infants who were having corrective surgery that addressed congenital heart defects. Corrective heart surgery yielded resections, and these provided the thymus tissue. Repertoires from thymus and blood appeared to show biased V and J gene usage. As related research reported, thymic repertoires overlapped highly among unrelated individuals.

The sample was thymocytes. The V gene is TRBV10-3, the J gene TRBJ2-7; 10 bases fit TRBD2. This clonotype was obtained from a boy less than two years old with a congenital heart defect. The CDR3 region has the DNA TGTGCCATCCGAAAGACTAGCGGGTCAGTAGGGCAGTACTTC. Translated, it gives CAIRKTSGSVGQYF.